Listed below are T cell receptor beta chains from one sample, sequenced in a study of metastatic and nonmetastatic thyroid tumors. TCRdb re-analyzed the PCR reads using MiXCR. The sample records 25,000 to 40,000 clones, over 15% being singletons. Sequencing used blood. These receptors were taken from a female donor with papillary thyroid cancer or a benign thyroid nodule (not recorded which). Some clones in this sample may be carry-over from other donors' samples. Each CDR3 is given with its conserved first and last residue. A D gene is named only where the DNA matches it firmly. Not every row has a clone size; where given, it reads once, few, many or a size class.

TRBV6-4	-	many	TRBJ2-5	15	CASSENGGGQETQYF	TGTGCCAGCAGTGAAAATGGAGGTGGGCAAGAGACCCAGTACTTC
TRBV6-2/TRBV6-3	TRBD1	few	TRBJ2-7	14	CAGSSGQATYEQYF	TGTGCCGGCAGTTCGGGACAGGCCACCTACGAGCAGTACTTC
TRBV2	-	many	TRBJ2-3	14	CASRWAGSTDTQYF	TGTGCCAGCCGTTGGGCGGGGTCCACAGATACGCAGTATTTT
TRBV7-2	-	many	TRBJ1-5	14	CASSSGGGDQPQHF	TGTGCCAGCAGCTCAGGAGGGGGGGATCAGCCCCAGCATTTT
TRBV28	-	many	TRBJ1-1	15	CASSLARTGYTEAFF	TGTGCCAGCAGCTTAGCCAGAACAGGATACACTGAAGCTTTCTTT
TRBV7-6	-	many	TRBJ1-4	16	CASSPTGDSTNEKLFF	TGTGCCAGCAGCCCCACCGGGGATTCAACTAATGAAAAACTGTTTTTT
TRBV4-1	-	many	TRBJ1-5	17	CASSQEYTRDTNQPQHF	TGCGCCAGCAGCCAAGAGTACACTCGAGATACTAATCAGCCCCAGCATTTT
TRBV12-3/TRBV12-4	TRBD1	few	TRBJ1-2	15	CASSLGGTVSYGYTF	TGTGCCAGCAGTTTAGGTGGGACAGTCAGCTATGGCTACACCTTC
TRBV6-1	TRBD1	many	TRBJ1-2	15	CASTKGTGGKAGYTF	TGTGCCAGCACCAAGGGGACAGGGGGTAAAGCGGGCTACACCTTC
TRBV20-1	-	many	TRBJ2-1	12	CSAREGANEQFF	TGCAGTGCTAGAGAGGGAGCGAATGAGCAGTTCTTC
TRBV6-1	-	medium-sized	TRBJ2-7	17	CASSESYVRREPYEQYF	TGTGCCAGCAGTGAATCTTACGTCCGGAGGGAGCCCTACGAGCAGTACTTC
TRBV28	-	many	TRBJ1-1	14	CASSLLGPRTEAFF	TGTGCCAGCAGTTTACTGGGGCCCCGGACTGAAGCTTTCTTT
TRBV4-3	-	many	TRBJ1-2	15	CASSQDGREDYGYTF	TGCGCCAGCAGCCAAGACGGCCGGGAAGATTATGGCTACACCTTC
TRBV6-2/TRBV6-3	-	many	TRBJ2-3	14	CASSEPGPPRPQYF	TGTGCCAGCAGCGAACCGGGACCGCCGCGGCCGCAGTATTTT
TRBV10-1	TRBD2	many	TRBJ2-1	17	CASSTPSGARVYNEQFF	TGCGCCAGTAGCACCCCTAGCGGGGCCCGAGTCTACAATGAGCAGTTCTTC
TRBV9	TRBD1	many	TRBJ1-4	15	CASSAGTADNEKLFF	TGTGCCAGCAGCGCGGGGACAGCCGATAATGAAAAACTGTTTTTT
TRBV6-6	TRBD1	few	TRBJ2-7	15	CASSSSTGQGYEQYF	TGTGCCAGCAGTTCCTCGACAGGGCAGGGCTACGAGCAGTACTTC
TRBV28	-	many	TRBJ2-1	12	CASSLQGRGQFF	TGTGCCAGCAGTTTACAGGGACGGGGGCAGTTCTTC
TRBV10-1	-	-	TRBJ2-2	15	CASSESYHSGGELFF	TGCGCCAGCAGTGAGTCGTACCACAGTGGGGGGGAGCTGTTTTTT
TRBV6-2/TRBV6-3	-	-	TRBJ1-5	15	CASSYGGRVNQSQHF	TGTGCCAGCAGTTACGGGGGCCGCGTCAATCAGTCCCAGCATTTT
TRBV14	TRBD1	many	TRBJ2-1	16	CASSLPGTGGGDEQFF	TGTGCCAGCAGCTTGCCCGGGACAGGGGGAGGCGATGAGCAGTTCTTC
TRBV25-1	-	many	TRBJ1-6	15	CASSEGAGGGETLHF	TGTGCCAGCAGTGAAGGGGCGGGGGGGGGCGAAACCCTCCACTTT
TRBV2	-	many	TRBJ1-5	14	CASSEPTGYQPQHF	TGTGCCAGCAGTGAACCGACAGGCTATCAGCCCCAGCATTTT